These 4 T cell receptor beta chains share one sample of origin, sequenced in a study of cytomegalovirus exposure and HLA in healthy donors. This PCR relied on a set of 60 Vbeta primers and 13 Jbeta primers. Here immunoSEQ multiplex PCR was the method, and the copy in TCRdb shows in-frame clones only, minus some. The table shows more than 150,000 clones, with approximately 84% occurring only once. Sequenced: PBMCs. The receptor source for this set is a boy aged 2 to 10 in good health and CMV-seronegative.

This chain links TRBV28 with TRBJ1-1; D unresolved. V lost 6 bases and J lost 0, with 11 bases in between. In germline, CDR1 is MDHEN, CDR2 SYDVKM. This CDR3 is 14 amino acids long. The CDR3 DNA reads as TGTGCCAGCAGGGCCGTTTGGCTGAACACTGAAGCTTTCTTT. This translates into CASRAVWLNTEAFF.

Worth noting for this clone: Relative to the germline gene, one junction end is altered; a read error may explain this. The chain is built from TRBV2 and TRBJ1-4; 8 bases line up with TRBD1. The CDR3 has 13 amino acids. Germline values: CDR1 SNHLY, CDR2 FYNNEI. The CDR3 loop is CASSQGAGERLFF. The CDR3 bases are TGTGCCAGCAGTCAGGGGGCAGGAGAAAGACTGTTTTTT. Full variable domain (remainder filled in from reference TRBV2 and TRBJ1-4): EPEVTQTPSHQVTQMGQEVILRCVPISNHLYFYWYRQILGQKVEFLVSFYNNEISEKSEIFDDQFSVERPDGSNFTLKIRSTKLEDSAMYFCASSQGAGERLFFGSGTQLSVL.

This chain links TRBV7-8 with TRBJ2-5; possibly TRBD2 for D (5 bases). Trimming cost V 1 base and J 3 bases, with 12 bases left between them. Germline CDR1 SGHVS, CDR2 FQNEAQ. CDR3 length equals 15 residues. The CDR3: CASSLEAEWEETQYF. The CDR3 DNA is TGTGCCAGCAGCTTAGAAGCGGAATGGGAAGAGACCCAGTACTTC.

The V call is TRBV29-1, the J call TRBJ2-7; tentative D call: TRBD1 (5 bases). CDR3 size: 12 residues. In germline, CDR1 is SQVTM, CDR2 ANQGSEA. V was shortened by 7 bases and J by 0 bases, with 10 bases between the two germline ends. The CDR3 is CSALTASYEQYF. CDR3 DNA sequence: TGCAGCGCTTTGACAGCCTCCTACGAGCAGTACTTC.